This T cell receptor beta chain appears in the sequencing data of a study of early T cells in non-severe SARS-CoV-2 infection. In the study overall: Unpaired chains resulted from sequencing bulk RNA of unsorted whole blood.

This clonotype was seen a few times. Its matching antigen is unknown. Overall study results and limits: The study's VDJdb matching favored anti-spike CD8 responses and missed private and CD4 specificities.

Each single cDNA molecule received a unique molecular identifier. MiXCR, run by TCRdb on the 5' RACE reads, gives a single entry per CDR3 protein. Of roughly 80,000 distinct CDR3 sequences in the sample, roughly 9.4% were seen once. The CDR3 sequence is 15 residues long. Germline CDR1 and CDR2: SEHNR and FQNEAQ (reference sequence). Unmatched junction bases numbered 6, after V lost 5 bases and J lost 8 bases. The receptor's source is an adult who was a healthcare worker with PCR-confirmed SARS-CoV-2 infection or an uninfected control (not recorded which). Source material: whole blood. This chain links TRBV7-9 with TRBJ2-1; TRBD2 agrees at 13 bases. The CDR3 sequence: CASSTGLAGVDEQFF. The CDR3 bases are TGTGCCAGCAGCACCGGACTAGCGGGAGTCGATGAGCAGTTCTTC.